This T cell receptor (beta chain) was sequenced during a study of cytomegalovirus exposure and HLA in healthy donors. On this clone itself: Its target is unknown.

The CDR3 contains 19 residues. The germline V gene has CDR1 SEHNR and CDR2 FQNEAQ (reference sequence). With V trimmed by 5 bases and J by 6 bases, 19 bases remained unmatched. Use of 60 Vbeta and 13 Jbeta primers characterized the PCR. Using immunoSEQ multiplex PCR, the repertoire was profiled, and TCRdb retains in-frame clones only, with some absent. The sample lists about 210,000 clones, roughly 80% occurring once. Study outcomes and limitations: Donors were assumed by presence/absence analyses to have roughly uniform sequencing depth.

This receptor was taken from a man aged 30 to 39 in good health and CMV-seronegative. The genes are TRBV7-9 and TRBJ1-6, with 7 bases that match TRBD1. Sequencing was performed on PBMCs. CDR3 sequence reads: CASSPPPVSGTALNSPLHF. CDR3 nucleotide sequence: TGTGCCAGCAGCCCACCCCCGGTGAGTGGGACAGCGCTTAATTCACCCCTCCACTTT.